Listed here are 9 T cell receptor beta chains from one sample, sequenced in a study of cytomegalovirus exposure and HLA in healthy donors. PCR was performed using 60 Vbeta and 13 Jbeta primers. Assay: immunoSEQ multiplex PCR; the TCRdb copy retains only in-frame clones and omits some. This sample carries about 100,000 clones, around 77% of them seen once, and the ten largest clones take approximately 2.2%. The sample comprised PBMCs. Receptor source: a man aged 18 to 29 in good health and CMV-seronegative.

V gene TRBV5-4 combines with J gene TRBJ2-3; 12 bases are shared with TRBD2. The CDR3 loop spans 16 amino acids. Trimming took 3 bases from V and 8 from J; bases not matched to a gene: 10. In germline, CDR1 is SGHNT, CDR2 YYREEE (reference sequence). This CDR3 reads CASSSGLAGRGSTQYF. CDR3 nucleotide sequence: TGTGCCAGCAGCTCAGGACTAGCGGGGAGAGGCAGTACGCAGTATTTT.

The V gene is TRBV6-5, the J gene TRBJ1-2, with 8 bases fitting TRBD1. The J segment lost 2 bases and the V segment lost 6 bases, leaving 5 bases of the junction unmatched. CDR1 MNHEY and CDR2 SVGAGI come from the germline V gene. There are 14 residues in the CDR3. CDR3 region: CASRRGQGNYGYTF. In DNA, the CDR3 is TGTGCCAGCAGGCGCGGACAGGGCAACTATGGCTACACCTTC.

DNA for the CDR3: TGCAGCGTTGAAGATCGTCTAGCGGGGGGGCCGAGGGAGGAGACCCAGTACTTC. Its translation: CSVEDRLAGGPREETQYF. The chain joins TRBV29-1 to TRBJ2-5, with 12 positions matching TRBD2. The CDR3 runs to 18 residues. Germline lookup yields CDR1 SQVTM and CDR2 ANQGSEA. V shed 0 bases, J shed 5 bases, and the junction held 13 bases outside the gene matches.

The chain uses TRBV5-8 and TRBJ1-5, with TRBD1 identical over 7 bases. CDR1 is SGHTS and CDR2 is YDEGEE in the germline V gene. V lost 0 bases, J lost 1 base, and 10 bases stayed unmatched. The CDR3 runs 18 residues. CDR3 region: CASSLVRQGRISNQPQHF. The DNA of the CDR3 is TGTGCCAGCAGCTTGGTGCGACAGGGCAGGATAAGCAATCAGCCCCAGCATTTT. Filled out from reference TRBV5-8 and TRBJ1-5, the complete variable domain reads EAGVTQSPTHLIKTRGQQATLRCSPISGHTSVYWYQQALGLGLQFLLWYDEGEERNRGNFPPRFSGRQFPNYSSELNVNALELEDSALYLCASSLVRQGRISNQPQHFGDGTRLSIL.

The gene calls are TRBV6-5 and TRBJ2-3; 7 bases agree with TRBD2. The J segment lost 0 bases and the V segment lost 4 bases, leaving 1 base of the junction unmatched. The CDR3 is 14 residues long. Germline V gene lookup returns CDR1 MNHEY and CDR2 SVGAGI. CDR3 coding DNA: TGTGCCAGCAGTTTGCGGGGGAGCACAGATACGCAGTATTTT. It encodes CASSLRGSTDTQYF.

This chain uses TRBV9 with TRBJ2-1, with TRBD1 identical over 10 bases. There are 16 residues in the CDR3. With V trimmed by 0 bases and J by 6 bases, 6 bases remained unmatched. Germline loops: CDR1 SGDLS, CDR2 YYNGEE. The CDR3 sequence is CASSVGGTGVGNEQFF. CDR3 bases: TGTGCCAGCAGCGTAGGCGGGACAGGGGTAGGCAATGAGCAGTTCTTC.

This clone appeared once. CDR3 protein: CASTPTTENYEQYF. The CDR3, as DNA: TGTGCCAGCACCCCCACGACGGAGAACTACGAGCAGTACTTC. The V and J genes are TRBV9 and TRBJ2-7, with D unclear. CDR3 size: 14 residues. Trimming took 6 bases from V and 3 from J, leaving 16 bases between them. From germline, CDR1 is SGDLS and CDR2 YYNGEE.

V gene TRBV5-5 combines with J gene TRBJ2-1; 14 bases align to TRBD2. This CDR3 has 17 amino acids. Germline CDR1 and CDR2: SGHKS and YYEKEE (reference sequence). The V gene end was trimmed by 4 bases and the J gene end by 3 bases; junction bases not matched to a gene: 6. The CDR3 sequence: CASSQGLAGAYYNEQFF. DNA for the CDR3: TGTGCCAGCAGCCAGGGACTAGCGGGGGCTTACTACAATGAGCAGTTCTTC. Supplemented by reference TRBV5-5 and TRBJ2-1, the full variable domain reads DAGVTQSPTHLIKTRGQQVTLRCSPISGHKSVSWYQQVLGQGPQFIFQYYEKEERGRGNFPDRFSARQFPNYSSELNVNALLLGDSALYLCASSQGLAGAYYNEQFFGPGTRLTVL.

V gene TRBV4-3 combines with J gene TRBJ1-2; no clear D. V shed 0 bases and J shed 6 bases, with 11 bases lying between them. This CDR3 region has 14 residues. Germline V gene sequence: CDR1 LGHNA, CDR2 YSLEER. The DNA of the CDR3 is TGCGCCAGCAGCCAAGATGAGCGAGTAGATGGCTACACCTTC. As protein: CASSQDERVDGYTF.